These 9 T cell receptor beta chains share one sample of origin, sequenced in a study of identifying expanded T cells in peripheral blood. The repertoire was sequenced with immunoSEQ multiplex PCR; TCRdb's copy has only in-frame clones and lacks some. This table has about 80,000 clones, over 80% appearing once. The sequenced sample was blood. The receptors derive from a person aged 18 to 75 in good health.

This chain uses TRBV19 with TRBJ2-3, with 8 bases identical to TRBD2. Trimming cost V 8 bases and J 6 bases; bases outside gene matches: 10. This CDR3 is 14 amino acids long. Germline V CDR1 and CDR2: LNHDA, SQIVND (reference sequence). This CDR3 is CASGERERADTQYF. The CDR3 bases are TGTGCCAGTGGAGAGCGGGAGCGGGCTGATACGCAGTATTTT.

J is TRBJ2-1 and V is TRBV9; D uncertain. Trimming pared 4 bases from V and 1 base from J, leaving 9 bases between. CDR1 and CDR2 from the germline V gene are SGDLS and YYNGEE. This CDR3 spans 14 amino acids. DNA for the CDR3: TGTGCCAGCAGCCCAGCCGGATCCTACAATGAGCAGTTCTTC. It specifies CASSPAGSYNEQFF.

The chain has TRBV18 and TRBJ2-1; TRBD2 might be the D (6 bases). The CDR3 loop spans 16 amino acids. Germline V CDR1 and CDR2: KGHSH, LQKENI. The V and J ends lost 6 bases and 2 bases respectively, with 17 bases between them. Here the CDR3 reads CASSLRGDGAYNEQFF. The CDR3 DNA sequence: TGTGCCAGCTCCCTGCGGGGCGATGGGGCCTACAATGAGCAGTTCTTC.

This rearrangement joins TRBV7-3 to TRBJ2-2; a possible D gene is TRBD2 (5 bases). The V and J ends lost 0 bases and 3 bases respectively, with 8 bases between them. Germline V gives CDR1 SGHTA, CDR2 FQGTGA. The CDR3 extends over 15 amino acids. As DNA, the CDR3 is TGTGCCAGCAGCTTAACGGGAGTTCACACCGGGGAGCTGTTTTTT. Protein sequence: CASSLTGVHTGELFF.

V is TRBV6-4 and J is TRBJ1-2; D gene uncertain. Germline loops: CDR1 MRHNA, CDR2 SNTAGT. The germline V and J ends were trimmed by 2 bases and 4 bases, with 5 bases remaining between them. This CDR3 is 12 amino acids long. CDR3 residues: CASSDGFYGYTF. CDR3 coding DNA: TGTGCCAGCAGTGACGGCTTCTATGGCTACACCTTC.

The V call is TRBV19, the J call TRBJ2-7; the match to TRBD1 covers 7 bases. Germline V CDR1 and CDR2: LNHDA, SQIVND (reference sequence). The V and J ends lost 6 bases and 0 bases, in that order; junction bases with no gene match: 11. CDR3 length equals 16 residues. CDR3 DNA sequence: TGTGCCAGTAGCGAGAATGTTGGGACAGTCTCCTACGAGCAGTACTTC. Residues: CASSENVGTVSYEQYF.

The J gene is TRBJ2-2, the V gene TRBV25-1, with 12 bases matching TRBD2. The CDR3 is 17 amino acids. Germline V gene data show CDR1 as MGHDK and CDR2 as SYGVNS. V lost 4 bases and J lost 6; bases outside the gene matches: 9. In DNA, the CDR3 is TGTGCCAGCAGTGCGACTAGCGGGAGCCCTAGGTCCGGGGAGCTGTTTTTT. This encodes CASSATSGSPRSGELFF. The variable domain in full, with the rest retrieved from reference TRBV25-1 and TRBJ2-2, is EADIYQTPRYLVIGTGKKITLECSQTMGHDKMYWYQQDPGMELHLIHYSYGVNSTEKGDLSSESTVSRIRTEHFPLTLESARPSHTSQYLCASSATSGSPRSGELFFGEGSRLTVL.

A note on this clone: Different DNA sequences within this sample yield the same CDR3. V is TRBV6-1 and J is TRBJ1-2; 9 nucleotides agree with TRBD1. The CDR3 has 13 residues. Per the germline V gene, CDR1 is MNHNS and CDR2 is SASEGT. Trimming cost V 4 bases and J 6 bases; bases outside gene matches: 3. CDR3 coding DNA: TGTGCCAGCAGTGTGGACAGGGGTCATGGCTACACCTTC. Translating gives CASSVDRGHGYTF.

The V call is TRBV5-5, the J call TRBJ1-4; D is undetermined. V was clipped by 1 base and J by 0 bases, with 10 bases between them. The CDR3 is 16 amino acids. Germline CDR1 and CDR2: SGHKS and YYEKEE (reference sequence). The CDR3 here is CASSLILFATNEKLFF. Written as DNA, the CDR3 is TGTGCCAGCAGCTTGATACTTTTTGCAACTAATGAAAAACTGTTTTTT. The full variable domain, completed using reference TRBV5-5 and TRBJ1-4, is DAGVTQSPTHLIKTRGQQVTLRCSPISGHKSVSWYQQVLGQGPQFIFQYYEKEERGRGNFPDRFSARQFPNYSSELNVNALLLGDSALYLCASSLILFATNEKLFFGSGTQLSVL.